The 30 T cell receptor beta chains given below trace back to one sample, sequenced in a study of control samples from healthy donors and cancer patients. TCRdb's table, derived via immunoSEQ multiplex PCR, lists solely in-frame clones and lacks some. Of fewer than 150,000 clones in the sample, 80% to 95% are singletons; the top ten hold more than 2%. Material for sequencing was blood. Receptors originate from a man between 18 and 29 years old in good health.

The chain recombines TRBV7-9 with TRBJ2-7; D gene ambiguous. Deletions cut 2 bases from V and 3 bases from J, with 2 bases between. From germline, CDR1 is SEHNR and CDR2 FQNEAQ (reference sequence). The CDR3 totals 11 residues. The CDR3 loop reads CASSLYYEQYF. The CDR3 DNA follows: TGTGCCAGCAGCTTATACTACGAGCAGTACTTC.

The chain recombines TRBV5-8 with TRBJ2-7, with D possibly being TRBD2 (6 bases). V was trimmed by 1 base and J by 6 bases, leaving 17 bases between them. Germline V gene data show CDR1 as SGHTS and CDR2 as YDEGEE. CDR3 length equals 15 residues. The CDR3 DNA is TGTGCCAGCAGCTTGCTCACGGGAGTGACTCGCGAGCAGTACGTC. Protein sequence: CASSLLTGVTREQYV.

J is TRBJ2-2 and V is TRBV5-4; TRBD1 is a possible D gene (5 bases). From germline, CDR1 is SGHNT and CDR2 YYREEE (reference sequence). This CDR3 spans 13 amino acids. The V end was cut by 9 bases, the J end by 1 base, with 10 bases between. The CDR3 is CATLDRNTGELFF. As DNA, the CDR3 is TGTGCCACACTTGACAGGAACACCGGGGAGCTGTTTTTT.

This clone was found once. V usage is TRBV5-1 and J usage is TRBJ2-2; the D is unclear. Germline loops: CDR1 SGHRS, CDR2 YFSETQ. Trimming pared 0 bases from V and 8 bases from J, leaving 5 bases between. There are 12 residues in the CDR3. The chain's CDR3 is CASSLETGELFF. The CDR3 DNA sequence: TGCGCCAGCAGCTTGGAGACAGGGGAGCTGTTTTTT. Drawing the rest from reference TRBV5-1 and TRBJ2-2, the complete variable domain is KAGVTQTPRYLIKTRGQQVTLSCSPISGHRSVSWYQQTPGQGLQFLFEYFSETQRNKGNFPGRFSGRQFSNSRSEMNVSTLELGDSALYLCASSLETGELFFGEGSRLTVL.

The genes are TRBV7-2 and TRBJ2-7; TRBD1 might be the D (7 bases). This CDR3 contains 14 residues. V shed 6 bases and J shed 2 bases, with 14 bases lying between them. Per germline, CDR1 SGHTA and CDR2 FQGNSA. CDR3 sequence (DNA): TGTGCCAGCAGAGGGGGGACAGCCACCTACGAGCAGTACTTC. Residues: CASRGGTATYEQYF.

The J gene is TRBJ2-5, the V gene TRBV4-1, with 10 bases fitting TRBD2. Germline CDR1 is MGHRA and CDR2 is YSYEKL. Trimming removed 1 base from V and 1 base from J; junction bases left unmatched: 6. The CDR3 has 17 amino acids. The CDR3 bases are TGCGCCAGCAGCCAAGTAGGGCAGCGGGGGGGCCAAGAGACCCAGTACTTC. Its protein is CASSQVGQRGGQETQYF.

The chain couples TRBV13 to TRBJ1-1; D not resolved. Germline V gene sequence: CDR1 PRHDT, CDR2 FYEKMQ (reference sequence). The CDR3 extends over 15 amino acids. V shed 1 base and J shed 11 bases, with 20 bases lying between them. CDR3 sequence reads: CASSLDVEGVGKAFF. CDR3 sequence (DNA): TGTGCCAGCAGCTTAGATGTCGAGGGTGTCGGGAAGGCTTTCTTT.

The chain carries TRBV6-5 and TRBJ1-6; TRBD1 agrees at 10 bases. Looked up from germline, CDR1 is MNHEY and CDR2 is SVGAGI. CDR3 length: 15 residues. V lost 4 bases and J lost 9; bases outside the gene matches: 6. DNA for the CDR3: TGTGCCAGCAGTTCCTTCCGGACAGGGGGTTCACCCCTCCACTTT. This gives the protein CASSSFRTGGSPLHF.

The J gene is TRBJ2-2, the V gene TRBV13; no reliable D call. CDR3 length equals 13 residues. V was clipped by 1 base and J by 4 bases, with 4 bases between them. Germline values: CDR1 PRHDT, CDR2 FYEKMQ (reference sequence). The CDR3 nucleotides read TGTGCCAGCAGCTTAGAACCCACCGGGGAGCTGTTTTTT. It codes for CASSLEPTGELFF.

The chain has TRBV7-2 and TRBJ1-5; D is uncertain. Germline-derived CDR1 and CDR2 are SGHTA and FQGNSA. Trimming shortened V by 4 bases and J by 3 bases, and 7 bases separated the two germline ends. CDR3 length: 13 residues. The DNA for the CDR3 is TGTGCCAGCAGCTCTAGGTACAATCAGCCCCAGCATTTT. The encoded protein is CASSSRYNQPQHF.

V gene TRBV2 combines with J gene TRBJ1-5; 9 bases agree with TRBD1. V lost 7 bases, J lost 6 bases, and 10 bases stayed unmatched. CDR3 size: 15 residues. In germline, CDR1 is SNHLY, CDR2 FYNNEI. DNA for the CDR3: TGTGCCAGCAAATCCAGGACAGGGGTTTTTCAGCCCCAGCATTTT. This encodes CASKSRTGVFQPQHF.

The count of this clone is one. The chain joins TRBV5-1 to TRBJ2-5; 9 positions match TRBD2. Germline lookup yields CDR1 SGHRS and CDR2 YFSETQ. The trim removed 4 bases at V and 1 base at J, leaving 5 bases unmatched. This CDR3 spans 15 amino acids. The CDR3 reads CASSPGGGGQETQYF. CDR3 DNA: TGCGCCAGCAGCCCGGGCGGGGGGGGCCAAGAGACCCAGTACTTC.

V gene TRBV2 combines with J gene TRBJ2-1; D possibly uses TRBD1 or TRBD2 (6 bases each). V was clipped by 9 bases and J by 8 bases, with 20 bases between them. The CDR3 runs to 14 residues. The V gene's germline CDR1 is SNHLY and CDR2 FYNNEI. CDR3 sequence reads: CARRTGGLQDEQFF. CDR3 DNA sequence: TGTGCCAGGCGAACTGGGGGGCTCCAGGATGAGCAGTTCTTC.

The chain couples TRBV6-2 or TRBV6-3 to TRBJ2-7; D is perhaps TRBD2 (5 bases). The CDR3 runs to 15 residues. V was trimmed by 4 bases and J by 0 bases, leaving 13 bases between them. From germline, CDR1 is MNHEY and CDR2 SVGEGT. The DNA of the CDR3 is TGTGCCAGCAGTTGGAACGGGAAGAGCTCCTACGAGCAGTACGTC. Amino acids: CASSWNGKSSYEQYV.

V usage is TRBV28 and J usage is TRBJ1-6, with D possibly matching TRBD1 (6 bases). Looked up from germline, CDR1 is MDHEN and CDR2 is SYDVKM. This CDR3 has 14 residues. Trimming took off 7 bases at V and 5 bases at J, with 12 bases between the two ends. CDR3 protein: CASIQGGDNSPLHF. In nucleotides, the CDR3 is TGTGCCAGCATTCAAGGGGGGGATAATTCACCCCTCCACTTT. Looking up the rest from reference TRBV28 and TRBJ1-6 gives the full variable domain: DVKVTQSSRYLVKRTGEKVFLECVQDMDHENMFWYRQDPGLGLRLIYFSYDVKMKEKGDIPEGYSVSREKKERFSLILESASTNQTSMYLCASIQGGDNSPLHFGNGTRLTVT.

The rearrangement uses TRBV6-6 and TRBJ1-3, with D uncertain. Germline CDR1 reads MNHNY; CDR2 reads SVGAGI (reference sequence). The CDR3 runs to 14 residues. V was cut by 6 bases and J by 3 bases, with 12 bases left in between. The CDR3 bases are TGTGCCAGCAGCAAAGACCGCATTGGAAACACCATATATTTT. Encoded protein: CASSKDRIGNTIYF.

This clone was recorded many times. This chain uses TRBV2 with TRBJ1-2, with TRBD1 matching over 8 bases. The V gene end was trimmed by 6 bases and the J gene end by 2 bases; junction bases not matched to a gene: 2. The CDR3 sequence is 13 residues long. Germline values: CDR1 SNHLY, CDR2 FYNNEI. CDR3: CASRRQGNYGYTF. CDR3 DNA: TGTGCCAGCAGACGACAGGGGAACTATGGCTACACCTTC.

The V and J genes are TRBV5-1 and TRBJ1-2; D possibly corresponds to TRBD1 (5 bases). Germline V gene sequence: CDR1 SGHRS, CDR2 YFSETQ. The CDR3 loop spans 15 amino acids. Trimming cost V 4 bases and J 0 bases, with 13 bases left between them. CDR3 loop: CASSRDRGSNYGYTF. CDR3 nucleotides: TGCGCCAGCAGCCGGGACCGCGGATCTAACTATGGCTACACCTTC.

J is TRBJ2-1 and V is TRBV7-3; D might be TRBD1 (6 bases). There are 15 residues in the CDR3. The V end was cut by 4 bases, the J end by 4 bases, with 14 bases between. Germline assignment: CDR1 SGHTA and CDR2 FQGTGA. CDR3 in DNA: TGTGCCAGCAGCTCAGGGGTAATGCCTTACAATGAGCAGTTCTTC. Translated, it gives CASSSGVMPYNEQFF.

The chain has TRBV9 and TRBJ2-3; weak D call: TRBD2 (6 bases). V was shortened by 3 bases and J by 5 bases, with 16 bases between the two germline ends. The CDR3 contains 15 residues. Germline CDR1 SGDLS, CDR2 YYNGEE. This CDR3 is CASSANPGLRDTQYF. DNA of the CDR3: TGTGCCAGCAGCGCCAATCCGGGACTGAGAGATACGCAGTATTTT. The full variable domain, in which reference TRBV9 and TRBJ2-3 provide the parts outside the CDR3, is DSGVTQTPKHLITATGQRVTLRCSPRSGDLSVYWYQQSLDQGLQFLIQYYNGEERAKGNILERFSAQQFPDLHSELNLSSLELGDSALYFCASSANPGLRDTQYFGPGTRLTVL.

The V gene is TRBV7-9, the J gene TRBJ2-2; 7 bases match TRBD2. The CDR3 is made up of 15 amino acids. Looked up from germline, CDR1 is SEHNR and CDR2 is FQNEAQ (reference sequence). With V trimmed by 3 bases and J by 4 bases, 5 bases remained unmatched. CDR3 sequence (DNA): TGTGCCAGCAGCTTGGGAGGGGCTTCCACCGGGGAGCTGTTTTTT. Its protein is CASSLGGASTGELFF.

The chain employs TRBV9 and TRBJ2-5; D is tentatively TRBD1 or TRBD2 (5 bases each). Looked up from germline, CDR1 is SGDLS and CDR2 is YYNGEE. The CDR3 is made up of 16 amino acids. The V and J ends lost 3 bases and 5 bases respectively, with 20 bases between them. CDR3 nucleotides: TGTGCCAGCAGCGCCGCCGGGACCCCAAAGTCGGAGACCCAGTACTTC. Encoded protein: CASSAAGTPKSETQYF.

The chain recombines TRBV12-5 with TRBJ2-2; possible D gene TRBD1, 5 bases. The CDR3 length is 15 residues. Looked up from germline, CDR1 is LGHNT and CDR2 is FRNRAP. Deletions cut 3 bases from V and 2 bases from J, with 10 bases between. CDR3 sequence: CASGFRTLNTGELFF. CDR3 bases: TGTGCTAGTGGTTTTAGGACACTAAACACCGGGGAGCTGTTTTTT.

The chain combines TRBV19 with TRBJ1-5; 7 bases are shared with TRBD1. Germline loops: CDR1 LNHDA, CDR2 SQIVND (reference sequence). The V gene end was trimmed by 2 bases and the J gene end by 7 bases; junction bases not matched to a gene: 11. The CDR3 is 16 amino acids. CDR3 sequence (DNA): TGTGCCAGTAGTATAATTACAGGGGCATTCTTACAGCCCCAGCATTTT. The encoded protein is CASSIITGAFLQPQHF.

As for this clone: The junction differs from germline at one of its ends, possibly a read error. The chain carries TRBV5-1 and TRBJ1-1, with D perhaps TRBD1 (6 bases). There are 14 residues in the CDR3. Germline values: CDR1 SGHRS, CDR2 YFSETQ. DNA of the CDR3: TGCGCCAGCACCTTGAAGGGGGTGAACACTGAAGCTTTCTTT. It specifies CASTLKGVNTEAFF. The complete variable domain, with remaining parts taken from reference TRBV5-1 and TRBJ1-1, reads KAGVTQTPRYLIKTRGQQVTLSCSPISGHRSVSWYQQTPGQGLQFLFEYFSETQRNKGNFPGRFSGRQFSNSRSEMNVSTLELGDSALYLCASTLKGVNTEAFFGQGTRLTVV.

This clone was seen a single time. J is TRBJ1-5 and V is TRBV12-3 or TRBV12-4; D unresolved. V gave up 4 bases and J gave up 4 bases, with 8 bases separating them. This CDR3 spans 13 amino acids. CDR3 region: CASSWTLNQPQHF. CDR3 bases: TGTGCCAGCAGTTGGACGCTTAATCAGCCCCAGCATTTT.

V usage is TRBV4-3 and J usage is TRBJ2-2; TRBD2 matches 7 bases. The length of the CDR3 is 17 residues. Germline trimming cut 4 bases from V and 1 base from J; bases unmatched to any gene: 9. Germline-derived CDR1 and CDR2 are LGHNA and YSLEER. CDR3 in DNA: TGCGCCAGCAGCCTAAGAACGGGAGGAGGGAACACCGGGGAGCTGTTTTTT. This translates into CASSLRTGGGNTGELFF.

This clone was detected a few times. The chain combines TRBV7-3 with TRBJ1-1, with D unclear. Germline loops: CDR1 SGHTA, CDR2 FQGTGA. The CDR3 length is 13 residues. V lost 3 bases and J lost 2, with 7 bases in between. The CDR3 region is CASSFDGNTEAFF. CDR3 DNA: TGTGCCAGCAGCTTCGACGGCAACACTGAAGCTTTCTTT.

Regarding this clone: A read error may produce the germline difference seen at one junction end. The gene calls are TRBV13 and TRBJ2-1; D remains unclear. The germline V gene encodes CDR1 PRHDT and CDR2 FYEKMQ (reference sequence). This CDR3 region has 13 residues. As DNA, the CDR3 is TGTGCCGGCAGCTTATCGGCCGCCAATGAGCAGTTCTTC. It is translated as CAGSLSAANEQFF.

This clone was observed a handful of times. The chain combines TRBV2 with TRBJ2-5, with D tentatively TRBD2 (6 bases). Germline V gene lookup returns CDR1 SNHLY and CDR2 FYNNEI. The CDR3 covers 16 residues. Trimming removed 4 bases at V and 10 bases at J, with 25 bases between. CDR3: CASSGGIRVARVGQYF. In DNA, the CDR3 is TGTGCCAGCAGTGGCGGGATTCGGGTTGCAAGAGTTGGCCAGTACTTC.